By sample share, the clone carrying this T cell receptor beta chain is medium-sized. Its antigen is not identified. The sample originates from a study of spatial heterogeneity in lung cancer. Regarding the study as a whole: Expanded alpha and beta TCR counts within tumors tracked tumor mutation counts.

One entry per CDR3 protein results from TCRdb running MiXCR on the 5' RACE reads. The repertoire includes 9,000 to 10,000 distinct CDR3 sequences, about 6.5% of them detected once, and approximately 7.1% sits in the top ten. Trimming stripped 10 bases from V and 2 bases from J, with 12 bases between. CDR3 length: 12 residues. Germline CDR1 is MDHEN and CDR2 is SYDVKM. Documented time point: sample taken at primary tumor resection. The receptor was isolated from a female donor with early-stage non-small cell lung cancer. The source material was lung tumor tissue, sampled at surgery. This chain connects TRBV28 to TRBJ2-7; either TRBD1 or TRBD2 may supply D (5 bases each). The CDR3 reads CATTRGPYEQYF. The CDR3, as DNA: TGTGCCACAACGAGGGGCCCCTACGAGCAGTACTTC.